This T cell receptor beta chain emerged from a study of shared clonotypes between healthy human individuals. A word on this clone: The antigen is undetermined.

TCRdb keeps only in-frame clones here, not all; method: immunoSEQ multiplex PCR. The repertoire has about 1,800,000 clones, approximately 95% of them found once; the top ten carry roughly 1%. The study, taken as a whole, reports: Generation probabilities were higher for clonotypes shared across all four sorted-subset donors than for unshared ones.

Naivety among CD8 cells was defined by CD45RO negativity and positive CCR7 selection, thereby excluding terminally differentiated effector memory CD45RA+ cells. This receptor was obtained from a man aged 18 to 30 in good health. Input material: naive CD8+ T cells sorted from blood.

Written as DNA, the CDR3 is TGTGCCAGCAGCTCAGGGGGGCATCAGCCCCAGCATTTT. Encoded protein: CASSSGGHQPQHF. This chain uses TRBV5-6 with TRBJ1-5, with TRBD1 matching 7 bases. The CDR3 runs 13 residues. The V and J ends lost 3 bases and 5 bases, in that order; junction bases with no gene match: 2. The germline V gene encodes CDR1 SGHDT and CDR2 YYEEEE.